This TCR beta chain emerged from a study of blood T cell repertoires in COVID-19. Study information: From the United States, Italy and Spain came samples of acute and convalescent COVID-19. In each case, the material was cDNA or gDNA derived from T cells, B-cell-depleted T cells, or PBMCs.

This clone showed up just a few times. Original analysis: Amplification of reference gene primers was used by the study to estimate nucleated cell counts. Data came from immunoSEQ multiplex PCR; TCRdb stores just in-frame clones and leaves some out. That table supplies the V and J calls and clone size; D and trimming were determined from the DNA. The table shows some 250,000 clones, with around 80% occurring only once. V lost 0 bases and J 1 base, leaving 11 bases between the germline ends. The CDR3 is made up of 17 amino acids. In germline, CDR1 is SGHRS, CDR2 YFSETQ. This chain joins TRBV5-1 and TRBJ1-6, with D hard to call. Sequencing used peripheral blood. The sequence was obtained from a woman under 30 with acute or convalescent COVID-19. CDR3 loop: CASSLGQRGSYNSPLHF. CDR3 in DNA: TGCGCCAGCAGCTTGGGGCAGCGGGGATCCTATAATTCACCCCTCCACTTT.